This T cell receptor beta chain comes out of a study of T cell repertoires in cytomegalovirus infection. About the research overall: Used in the study were CMV epitopes, some recently identified and HLA-C-restricted, others well-studied and HLA-B-restricted. TCR beta signatures that were public indicated CMV infection and matching HLA type.

This CDR3 region has 14 residues. V lost 4 bases and J lost 2, with 12 bases in between. In germline, CDR1 is MNHEY, CDR2 SVGEGT. Notes on the study in general: Totalled public TCR beta family frequency picked out people who carried CMV plus the relevant HLA.

In TCRdb, the reads were re-called with MiXCR into one record per CDR3 protein. The profile shows roughly 800,000 distinct CDR3 sequences, almost 30% of them singletons. Of note for this clonotype: What it binds is unknown.

The starting material was cultured CD8+ T cells from PBMCs, obtained from culture after CMV antigen stimulation. The source of this sequence is a human donor in good health (CMV status not recorded). Some clones in this sample may be carry-over from other donors' samples. The chain is built from TRBV6-2 or TRBV6-3 and TRBJ2-7; TRBD1 or TRBD2 may be the D gene (5 bases each). In DNA, the CDR3 is TGTGCCAGCAGTTCCCCCCGGGGACCCTACGAGCAGTACGTC. As protein: CASSSPRGPYEQYV.